This is a list of T cell receptor beta chains from one sample in a study of blood T cells in healthy people across ages. Each CDR3 protein is one row after TCRdb ran MiXCR on the 5' RACE reads. This table has about 1.4 million distinct CDR3 sequences, roughly 60% appearing once. Sequenced sample: blood. Receptors were obtained from a man aged 18 to 29 in good health. Both conserved end residues are trimmed from each CDR3. Only some rows state a clone size, as once, few, many or a class for expanded clones.

j_call: TRBJ2-5; v_call: TRBV20-1; clone_size: NA; cdr3_aa: SARDLRGQETQY
j_call: TRBJ2-5; v_call: TRBV28; clone_size: few; cdr3_aa: ASSSPPGLAGKEQY
j_call: TRBJ1-4; v_call: TRBV5-1; clone_size: NA; cdr3_aa: ASSNGDAATNEKLF
j_call: TRBJ2-3; v_call: TRBV4-1; clone_size: few; cdr3_aa: ASSQIGTDTQY
j_call: TRBJ2-7; v_call: TRBV6-2/TRBV6-3; clone_size: NA; cdr3_aa: ASSFTTGEGVDEQY
j_call: TRBJ1-4; v_call: TRBV11-2; clone_size: NA; cdr3_aa: ASSGLSNEKLF
j_call: TRBJ1-1; v_call: TRBV3-1; clone_size: NA; cdr3_aa: ASSHDIGRAF
j_call: TRBJ1-2; v_call: TRBV20-1; clone_size: NA; cdr3_aa: SVRRGLDGYT
j_call: TRBJ2-3; v_call: TRBV6-5; clone_size: NA; cdr3_aa: ASPHRGFVWDTQY
j_call: TRBJ1-1; v_call: TRBV3-1; clone_size: NA; cdr3_aa: ASSSTRTEAF
j_call: TRBJ2-7; v_call: TRBV12-3/TRBV12-4; clone_size: NA; cdr3_aa: ASSLLGELVLIESQY
j_call: TRBJ2-3; v_call: TRBV5-1; clone_size: few; cdr3_aa: ASSLIGTRTDTQY
j_call: TRBJ2-1; v_call: TRBV7-2; clone_size: NA; cdr3_aa: ASSLRTYQAGNEQF
j_call: TRBJ1-1; v_call: TRBV4-1; clone_size: NA; cdr3_aa: ASSRVSLRDTEAF
j_call: TRBJ1-4; v_call: TRBV19; clone_size: NA; cdr3_aa: ASRRDVDEKLF
j_call: TRBJ1-5; v_call: TRBV21-1; clone_size: few; cdr3_aa: ARGTGDQPQH
j_call: TRBJ2-7; v_call: TRBV4-1; clone_size: few; cdr3_aa: ASSQRGRRHYEQY
j_call: TRBJ1-1; v_call: TRBV14; clone_size: NA; cdr3_aa: ASSEGGTVEAF
j_call: NA; v_call: TRBV4-1; clone_size: NA; cdr3_aa: ASSQERAGGDLTYEQY
j_call: TRBJ2-7; v_call: TRBV4-1; clone_size: NA; cdr3_aa: ASSQSEGTGLSYEQY
j_call: TRBJ2-5; v_call: TRBV11-2; clone_size: many; cdr3_aa: ASSPNPGTPKY
j_call: TRBJ1-2; v_call: TRBV10-3; clone_size: NA; cdr3_aa: ATWDSNYGYT
j_call: TRBJ2-3; v_call: TRBV7-2; clone_size: NA; cdr3_aa: ASRSDRGRGDTQY
j_call: TRBJ2-1; v_call: TRBV27; clone_size: NA; cdr3_aa: ASRVRNEQF
j_call: TRBJ2-7; v_call: TRBV28; clone_size: NA; cdr3_aa: ASRETSGSGEEQY
j_call: TRBJ2-7; v_call: TRBV5-1; clone_size: NA; cdr3_aa: ASSPPGSHEQY
j_call: TRBJ2-7; v_call: TRBV20-1; clone_size: few; cdr3_aa: SASRAVYEQY
j_call: NA; v_call: TRBV20-1; clone_size: NA; cdr3_aa: SAKDRDRAYYEQY
j_call: TRBJ2-1; v_call: TRBV12-3/TRBV12-4; clone_size: NA; cdr3_aa: ASTLLTGNYNEQF
j_call: TRBJ2-3; v_call: TRBV7-9; clone_size: few; cdr3_aa: ASSYPGEEGDTQY
j_call: NA; v_call: TRBV6-1; clone_size: NA; cdr3_aa: ASGGHLFSSYEQY
j_call: TRBJ1-1; v_call: TRBV12-3/TRBV12-4; clone_size: few; cdr3_aa: ASSLGSDTEAF
j_call: NA; v_call: TRBV20-1; clone_size: NA; cdr3_aa: SAETGPGETQY
j_call: NA; v_call: TRBV29-1; clone_size: NA; cdr3_aa: SVEGGLAGGYEQY
j_call: TRBJ2-3; v_call: TRBV29-1; clone_size: NA; cdr3_aa: SGGAYSTDTQY
j_call: TRBJ2-7; v_call: TRBV20-1; clone_size: NA; cdr3_aa: SARGVGYYEQY
j_call: TRBJ2-1; v_call: TRBV3-1; clone_size: few; cdr3_aa: ASKIGGNEQF
j_call: TRBJ2-1; v_call: TRBV7-6; clone_size: NA; cdr3_aa: ASSLEGSAYYNEQF
j_call: TRBJ2-4; v_call: TRBV10-2; clone_size: NA; cdr3_aa: ASSESGGVAKNIQY
j_call: TRBJ1-1; v_call: TRBV7-9; clone_size: few; cdr3_aa: ASSLGAPTGMNTEAF
j_call: TRBJ1-1; v_call: TRBV12-3/TRBV12-4; clone_size: NA; cdr3_aa: ASSSTRGQNTEAF
j_call: NA; v_call: TRBV7-8; clone_size: NA; cdr3_aa: ASTPRAQNYEQY
j_call: TRBJ1-1; v_call: TRBV20-1; clone_size: NA; cdr3_aa: SARVSRLGDTEAF
j_call: TRBJ2-3; v_call: TRBV12-3/TRBV12-4; clone_size: few; cdr3_aa: ASSSTSGGFTDTQY
j_call: TRBJ2-3; v_call: TRBV12-3/TRBV12-4; clone_size: NA; cdr3_aa: ASTSTSRTDTQY
j_call: TRBJ1-6; v_call: TRBV27; clone_size: NA; cdr3_aa: ASSHRGWDSPLH
j_call: TRBJ2-1; v_call: TRBV29-1; clone_size: few; cdr3_aa: SVVLESYNEQF
j_call: TRBJ1-5; v_call: TRBV2; clone_size: NA; cdr3_aa: ASSDFISPQH
j_call: TRBJ1-4; v_call: TRBV21-1; clone_size: few; cdr3_aa: ASSSRGREATNEKLF
j_call: TRBJ2-5; v_call: TRBV5-1; clone_size: NA; cdr3_aa: ASSPWIMRRETQY
j_call: TRBJ2-7; v_call: TRBV7-9; clone_size: NA; cdr3_aa: ASSTQTSGSSYEQY
j_call: TRBJ2-7; v_call: TRBV4-1; clone_size: NA; cdr3_aa: ASSQDAQASSYEQY
j_call: TRBJ2-1; v_call: TRBV30; clone_size: few; cdr3_aa: ASTTGYNEQF
j_call: TRBJ2-6; v_call: TRBV28; clone_size: few; cdr3_aa: ASSLGQVEGANVLT